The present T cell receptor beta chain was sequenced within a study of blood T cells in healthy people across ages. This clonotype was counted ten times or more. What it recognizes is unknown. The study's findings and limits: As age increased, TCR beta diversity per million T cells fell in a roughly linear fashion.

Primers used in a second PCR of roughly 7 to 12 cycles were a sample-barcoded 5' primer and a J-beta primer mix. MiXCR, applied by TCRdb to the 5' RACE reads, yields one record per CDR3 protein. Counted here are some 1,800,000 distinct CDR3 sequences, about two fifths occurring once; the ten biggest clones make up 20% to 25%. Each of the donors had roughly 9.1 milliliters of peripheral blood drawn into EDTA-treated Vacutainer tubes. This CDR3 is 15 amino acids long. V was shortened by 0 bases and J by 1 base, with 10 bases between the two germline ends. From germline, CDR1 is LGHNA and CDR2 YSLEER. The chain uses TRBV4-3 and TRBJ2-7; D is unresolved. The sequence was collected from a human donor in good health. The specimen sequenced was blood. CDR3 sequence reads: CASSQDLQSSYEQYF. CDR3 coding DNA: TGCGCCAGCAGCCAAGATCTCCAGTCTTCCTACGAGCAGTACTTC.